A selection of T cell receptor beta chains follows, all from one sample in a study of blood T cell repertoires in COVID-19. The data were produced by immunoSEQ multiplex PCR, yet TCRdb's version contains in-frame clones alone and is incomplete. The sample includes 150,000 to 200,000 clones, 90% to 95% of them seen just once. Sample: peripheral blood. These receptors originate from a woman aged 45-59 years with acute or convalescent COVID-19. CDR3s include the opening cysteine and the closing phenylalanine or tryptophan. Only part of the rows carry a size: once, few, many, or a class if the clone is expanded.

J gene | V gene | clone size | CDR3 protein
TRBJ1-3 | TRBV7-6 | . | CASSAGALGNTIYF
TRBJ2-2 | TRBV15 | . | CATSKGTTTGELFF
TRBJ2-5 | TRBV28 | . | CASRREKMEETQYF
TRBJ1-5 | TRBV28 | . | CASSLTHGGNQPQHF
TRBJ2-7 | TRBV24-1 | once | CATSDTDSSYEQYF
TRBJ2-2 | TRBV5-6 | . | CASSSTGKSTGELFF
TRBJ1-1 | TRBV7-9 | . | CASSSEGFNTEAFF
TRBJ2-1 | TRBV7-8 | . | CASSLVWAGADEQFF
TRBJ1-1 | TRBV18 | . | CASSPQRDRGGTEAFF
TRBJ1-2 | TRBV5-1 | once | CASSSHRGSDYGYTF
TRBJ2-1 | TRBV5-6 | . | CASSPGQVYNEQFF
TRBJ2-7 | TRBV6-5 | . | CASSPWTSGLYEQYF
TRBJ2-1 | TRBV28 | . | CASSRQGSSYNEQFF
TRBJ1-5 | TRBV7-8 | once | CASSKDRVLYSNQPQHF
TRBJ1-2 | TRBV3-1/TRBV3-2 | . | CASSVRGGGYTF
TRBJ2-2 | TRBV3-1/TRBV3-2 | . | CASSAGGVTGELFF
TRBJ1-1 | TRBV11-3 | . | CASSQGKGANTEAFF
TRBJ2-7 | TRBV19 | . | CASSRLGGTYEQYF
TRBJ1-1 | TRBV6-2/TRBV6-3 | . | CASSYPGQGRPAFF
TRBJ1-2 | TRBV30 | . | CAWDQGSGYTF
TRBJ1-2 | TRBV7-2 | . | CASSLVGGQAGYTF
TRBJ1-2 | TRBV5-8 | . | CASSLAPGGTYGYTF
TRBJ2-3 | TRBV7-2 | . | CASSLEPGLAGVGTDTQYF
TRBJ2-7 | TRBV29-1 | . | CSVSGFPSSYEQYF
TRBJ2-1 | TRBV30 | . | CAWNRGWNEQFF
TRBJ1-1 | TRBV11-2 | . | CASSSPRRQGSRTEAFF
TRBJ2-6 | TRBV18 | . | CASSLREAGANVLTF
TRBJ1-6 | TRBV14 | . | CASSRDRGLNNSPLHF
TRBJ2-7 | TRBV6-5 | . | CASSSGQIYEQYF
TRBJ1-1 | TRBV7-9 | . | CASSLGGTGITEAFF
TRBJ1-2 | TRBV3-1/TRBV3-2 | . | CASSPRQGRNYGYTF
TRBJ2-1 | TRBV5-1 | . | CASSLGLASWYNEQFF
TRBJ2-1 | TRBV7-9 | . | CASSQRGQVQYNEQFF
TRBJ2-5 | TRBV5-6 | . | CASRYSGGAGETQYF
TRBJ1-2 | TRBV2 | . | CASSTDRIANYGYTF
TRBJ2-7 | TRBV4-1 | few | CASSPKPYEQYF
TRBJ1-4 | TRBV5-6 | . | CASSFQGSGNEKLFF
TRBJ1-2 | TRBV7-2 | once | CASSLGMEYGYGYTF
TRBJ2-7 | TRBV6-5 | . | CASSYEERDYEQYF